This T cell receptor (beta chain) was found in a study of shared clonotypes between healthy human individuals. Donors, healthy HIV-negative adults, lacked recent acute infections or vaccinations. Only Caucasian adults living in Nashville, Tennessee made up the donor group. In the CD4+ fraction, cells were divided into CD45RA+ naive and CD45RA-negative memory subsets. Notes on this clone: The antigen is unknown.

Assay used: immunoSEQ multiplex PCR; TCRdb lists only in-frame clones, some missing. The table records some 2.4 million clones, over 85% of them present only once. Study outcomes and limitations: Sharing of clonotypes among donors was expected to vary with sequencing depth.

The CDR3 loop spans 14 amino acids. CDR1 is SQVTM and CDR2 is ANQGSEA in the germline V gene. The V and J ends lost 6 bases and 6 bases, in that order; junction bases with no gene match: 13. The specimen was naive CD4+ T cells from PBMCs. Regarding subset: CD45RA+ positively selected. The gene calls are TRBV29-1 and TRBJ2-7; 8 bases agree with TRBD1. This TCR was sampled from a young man in good health. Some clones in this sample may be carry-over from other donors' samples. CDR3 in amino acids: CSVTRLTGVGEQYF. The CDR3, as DNA: TGCAGCGTCACAAGACTGACAGGGGTAGGCGAGCAGTACTTC.